This TCR beta chain was found in a study of blood T cell repertoires in COVID-19. For the study at large: T cells, B-cell-depleted T cells, or PBMCs supplied cDNA or gDNA.

The junction had 3 bases not matched to a gene; V was cut back by 2 bases and J by 3 bases. Per the germline V gene, CDR1 is LNHDA and CDR2 is SQIVND (reference sequence). The CDR3 spans 14 residues. TCRdb's table, derived via immunoSEQ multiplex PCR, lists solely in-frame clones and lacks some. This sample has 120,000 to 150,000 clones, with around 80% found just once. Input material: peripheral blood. The rearrangement joins TRBV19 to TRBJ2-7, with TRBD1 identical over 8 bases. The TCR sequence derives from an elderly man with acute or convalescent COVID-19. The CDR3 here is CASSIRGQGYEQYF. The CDR3 DNA reads as TGTGCCAGTAGTATAAGAGGACAGGGCTACGAGCAGTACTTC.